The 14 T cell receptor beta chains presented below share a single source sample, sequenced in a study of blood T cell repertoires in COVID-19. The protocol was immunoSEQ multiplex PCR, while the TCRdb copy is restricted to in-frame clones and leaves out a portion. The sample lists fewer than 500,000 clones, roughly 90% occurring once. Sequencing was done on a sample of peripheral blood. The receptors shown here come from a young man with COVID-19, enrolled during active disease.

The chain recombines TRBV7-9 with TRBJ1-1; D gene ambiguous. V was cut by 7 bases and J by 4 bases, with 7 bases left in between. The CDR3 contains 11 residues. Per germline, CDR1 SEHNR and CDR2 FQNEAQ (reference sequence). CDR3 DNA: TGTGCCAGCACCCCTTTCACTGAAGCTTTCTTT. It translates to CASTPFTEAFF.

The chain is built from TRBV6-6 and TRBJ2-4; maybe TRBD2 (6 bases). The germline V gene encodes CDR1 MNHNY and CDR2 SVGAGI (reference sequence). This CDR3 region has 15 residues. Deletions cut 2 bases from V and 0 bases from J, with 8 bases between. CDR3 DNA: TGTGCCAGCAGTTACCGGGGACTAGCCAAAAACATTCAGTACTTC. This translates into CASSYRGLAKNIQYF.

CDR3 protein: CASSPPVPGGLETQYF. In nucleotides, the CDR3 is TGTGCCAGCAGCCCTCCCGTCCCCGGGGGGCTGGAGACCCAGTACTTC. The rearrangement links TRBV7-9 to TRBJ2-5; tentative D call: TRBD2 (7 bases). In germline, CDR1 is SEHNR, CDR2 FQNEAQ (reference sequence). V dropped 5 bases and J dropped 5 bases, with 21 bases sitting between them. The CDR3 sequence is 16 residues long.

V is TRBV25-1 and J is TRBJ1-3; D is unresolved. V was clipped by 10 bases and J by 0 bases, with 16 bases between them. The CDR3 has 15 amino acids. CDR1 and CDR2 (germline): MGHDK, SYGVNS. The CDR3 coding sequence is TGTGCCACCAGGCTGGAGGCCGACTCTGGAAACACCATATATTTT. As protein: CATRLEADSGNTIYF. Full variable domain (outside the CDR3, taken from reference TRBV25-1 and TRBJ1-3): EADIYQTPRYLVIGTGKKITLECSQTMGHDKMYWYQQDPGMELHLIHYSYGVNSTEKGDLSSESTVSRIRTEHFPLTLESARPSHTSQYLCATRLEADSGNTIYFGEGSWLTVV.

The V gene is TRBV9, the J gene TRBJ2-3, with TRBD2 identical over 7 bases. V gave up 0 bases and J gave up 4 bases; unmatched junction bases: 20. The germline V gene has CDR1 SGDLS and CDR2 YYNGEE. The CDR3 is 20 amino acids. The CDR3 reads CASSVGPRLAPGWQADTQYF. The CDR3 DNA reads as TGTGCCAGCAGCGTAGGTCCCCGACTAGCCCCCGGATGGCAGGCAGATACGCAGTATTTT.

This chain joins TRBV7-8 and TRBJ2-7; TRBD2 is a possible D gene (6 bases). V shed 5 bases and J shed 0 bases, with 17 bases lying between them. Per germline, CDR1 SGHVS and CDR2 FQNEAQ. This CDR3 spans 16 amino acids. The CDR3 bases are TGTGCCAGCAGCCCACATAGCGGCGTTCCCTCCTACGAGCAGTACTTC. It translates to CASSPHSGVPSYEQYF. Supplemented by reference TRBV7-8 and TRBJ2-7, the full variable domain reads GAGVSQSPRYKVAKRGQDVALRCDPISGHVSLFWYQQALGQGPEFLTYFQNEAQLDKSGLPSDRFFAERPEGSVSTLKIQRTQQEDSAVYLCASSPHSGVPSYEQYFGPGTRLTVT.

CDR3 DNA sequence: TGTGCCAGCAGCGGCAGGGTGGGGAACACCGGGGAGCTGTTTTTT. Translation: CASSGRVGNTGELFF. The rearrangement links TRBV5-8 to TRBJ2-2, with a possible D match to TRBD1 (5 bases). The CDR3 covers 15 residues. V dropped 4 bases and J dropped 1 base, with 11 bases sitting between them. Germline CDR1 SGHTS, CDR2 YDEGEE.

This sequence joins TRBV4-2 and TRBJ2-1; TRBD2 agrees at 12 bases. The germline gives CDR1 LGHNA, CDR2 YNFKEQ. This CDR3 has 16 amino acids. Losses at the gene ends were 4 bases for V and 4 bases for J; bases not matched to a gene: 5. CDR3 DNA: TGTGCCAGCAGCCTACAACTAGCGGGGGGTTACAATGAGCAGTTCTTC. This translates into CASSLQLAGGYNEQFF.

The J gene is TRBJ1-4, the V gene TRBV19; D unresolved. Germline V gives CDR1 LNHDA, CDR2 SQIVND (reference sequence). CDR3 length: 15 residues. The V and J ends lost 6 bases and 1 base respectively, with 12 bases between them. In nucleotides, the CDR3 is TGTGCCAGTAGCCTCATCCGGAGAACTAATGAAAAACTGTTTTTT. Amino acid sequence: CASSLIRRTNEKLFF.

The table lists this clone with a count of one. This rearrangement joins TRBV19 to TRBJ1-1; TRBD1 matches at 7 bases. Germline lookup yields CDR1 LNHDA and CDR2 SQIVND (reference sequence). Trimming removed 8 bases from V and 1 base from J; junction bases left unmatched: 7. The CDR3 extends over 14 amino acids. CDR3 region: CASGTGATNTEAFF. In DNA, the CDR3 is TGTGCCAGTGGAACAGGGGCCACGAACACTGAAGCTTTCTTT.

This rearrangement joins TRBV7-9 to TRBJ1-1; D perhaps matches TRBD1 (5 bases). The germline gives CDR1 SEHNR, CDR2 FQNEAQ (reference sequence). V was shortened by 4 bases and J by 3 bases, with 9 bases between the two germline ends. The CDR3 runs 13 residues. CDR3 sequence reads: CASSYAGYTEAFF. The CDR3 region has the DNA TGTGCCAGCAGCTACGCAGGGTACACTGAAGCTTTCTTT.

This clone was seen a single time. The chain employs TRBV5-4 and TRBJ2-5, with D possibly matching TRBD2 (5 bases). V shed 4 bases and J shed 0 bases, with 13 bases lying between them. Germline V gene sequence: CDR1 SGHNT, CDR2 YYREEE (reference sequence). The CDR3 spans 15 residues. The CDR3 loop is CASSRGISYQETQYF. The CDR3 DNA reads TGTGCCAGCAGCCGAGGGATTTCGTACCAAGAGACCCAGTACTTC.

A note on this clone: The junction departs from germline at one end; a sequencing error may be responsible. The chain has TRBV11-3 and TRBJ2-1, with D possibly being TRBD2 (5 bases). The CDR3 length is 12 residues. Germline CDR1 SGHNT, CDR2 YENEEA. CDR3 sequence reads: CASSPGGGPRIF. The DNA of the CDR3 is TGTGCCAGCAGCCCGGGCGGAGGACCTCGAATCTTC.

This clone was recorded a few times. The V and J genes are TRBV6-5 and TRBJ2-2; D might be TRBD2 (7 bases). Germline lookup yields CDR1 MNHEY and CDR2 SVGAGI. V lost 10 bases, J lost 6 bases, and 21 bases lay in between. The CDR3 contains 15 residues. CDR3 sequence: CATGAAGFGAGELFF. The CDR3 region has the DNA TGTGCCACAGGGGCAGCGGGGTTTGGTGCCGGGGAGCTGTTTTTT.